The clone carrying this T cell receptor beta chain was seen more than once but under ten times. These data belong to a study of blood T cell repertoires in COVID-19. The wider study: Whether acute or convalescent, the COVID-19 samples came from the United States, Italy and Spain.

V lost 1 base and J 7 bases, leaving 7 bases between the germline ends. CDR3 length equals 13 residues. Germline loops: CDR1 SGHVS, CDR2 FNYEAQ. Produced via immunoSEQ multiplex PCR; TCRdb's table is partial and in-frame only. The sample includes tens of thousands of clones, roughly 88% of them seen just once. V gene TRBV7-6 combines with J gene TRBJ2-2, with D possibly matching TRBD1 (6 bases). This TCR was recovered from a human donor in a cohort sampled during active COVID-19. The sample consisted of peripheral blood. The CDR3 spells CASSLEGGGELFF. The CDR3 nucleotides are TGTGCCAGCAGCTTAGAAGGGGGCGGGGAGCTGTTTTTT.